Following are 22 T cell receptor beta chains from one sample sequenced in a study of CD8+CD57+ T cells in acquired aplastic anemia. Sequencing was done on patients that had shown CD8+CD57+ cell expansion by flow cytometry. It was genomic DNA that served as the template for profiling TCR beta VDJ and CDR3. TCRdb re-analysed the reads in MiXCR, keeping a single row per CDR3 protein. Of about 160,000 distinct CDR3 sequences in the sample, 65% to 75% are singletons; the top ten hold 35% to 60%. The sequenced sample consisted of sorted CD4+, CD8+, or CD8+CD57+ T cells (not recorded which) from PBMCs. All receptors come from a human donor with aplastic anemia.

Only a few counts were recorded for this clonotype. The chain is built from TRBV5-1 and TRBJ1-6; 11 nucleotides agree with TRBD1. The junction had 7 bases not matched to a gene; V was cut back by 6 bases and J by 11 bases. The germline V gene has CDR1 SGHRS and CDR2 YFSETQ. This CDR3 is 14 amino acids long. This CDR3 reads CASKPGTGGAPLHF. In nucleotides, the CDR3 is TGCGCCAGCAAACCTGGGACAGGGGGAGCACCCCTCCACTTT.

J is TRBJ2-7 and V is TRBV29-1; D unresolved. The CDR3 loop spans 11 amino acids. Trimming stripped 4 bases from V and 6 bases from J, with 10 bases between. Germline V gene data show CDR1 as SQVTM and CDR2 as ANQGSEA. CDR3 amino acids: CSVGGPLEQYF. The CDR3 bases are TGCAGCGTTGGGGGTCCACTCGAGCAGTACTTC.

The chain is built from TRBV10-1 and TRBJ1-4; 11 bases match TRBD1. The ends lost 10 bases at V and 8 bases at J; junction bases unmatched: 12. The length of the CDR3 is 15 residues. The V gene's germline CDR1 is WNHNN and CDR2 SYGVQD (reference sequence). CDR3 amino acids: CANGRDRGVREKLFF. The CDR3 coding sequence is TGCGCCAACGGCCGGGACAGGGGGGTGAGGGAAAAACTGTTTTTT.

This clonotype was picked up one time. This chain joins TRBV10-1 and TRBJ2-5, with 11 positions matching TRBD1. CDR1 is WNHNN and CDR2 is SYGVQD in the germline V gene (reference sequence). The CDR3 is 15 residues long. Trimming cost V 6 bases and J 5 bases; bases outside gene matches: 8. CDR3 nucleotide sequence: TGCGCCAGCAGGCAATCCGGGACAGGGGGGGAGACCCAGTACTTC. This codes for CASRQSGTGGETQYF.

V usage is TRBV2 and J usage is TRBJ2-1, with 11 nucleotides matching TRBD2. V gave up 5 bases and J gave up 7 bases; unmatched junction bases: 7. This CDR3 is built from 15 residues. The germline gives CDR1 SNHLY, CDR2 FYNNEI. DNA of the CDR3: TGTGCCAGCAGTCCCGGGACTAGCGGACCGAATGAGCAGTTCTTC. Protein product: CASSPGTSGPNEQFF.

V usage is TRBV7-3 and J usage is TRBJ2-1, with 12 bases aligning to TRBD2. V gave up 4 bases and J gave up 9 bases; unmatched junction bases: 1. Germline loops: CDR1 SGHTA, CDR2 FQGTGA. This CDR3 region has 13 residues. The CDR3 DNA reads TGTGCCAGCAGCTGGACTAGCGGGATTGAGCAGTTCTTC. This gives the protein CASSWTSGIEQFF.

This chain joins TRBV6-1 and TRBJ1-1, with D uncertain. Between the trimmed V and J ends, which lost 4 bases and 5 bases, there was a span of 11 bases. The CDR3 runs 13 residues. Germline-derived CDR1 and CDR2 are MNHNS and SASEGT. The CDR3: CASSVPHVTEAFF. The CDR3 coding sequence is TGTGCCAGCAGTGTCCCACACGTGACTGAAGCTTTCTTT.

The V gene is TRBV7-9, the J gene TRBJ2-1; tentative D call: TRBD2 (6 bases). Per germline, CDR1 SEHNR and CDR2 FQNEAQ (reference sequence). V was shortened by 5 bases and J by 6 bases, with 17 bases between the two germline ends. The CDR3 runs 15 residues. CDR3 sequence (DNA): TGTGCCAGCAGCCCCCCGGTGGTGACTAGCAATGAGCAGTTCTTC. Translated, it gives CASSPPVVTSNEQFF.

J is TRBJ2-3 and V is TRBV10-3; the match to TRBD1 covers 7 bases. V lost 6 bases and J lost 0; bases outside the gene matches: 3. Germline CDR1 ENHRY, CDR2 SYGVKD. The length of the CDR3 is 14 residues. Here the CDR3 reads CAISDRESTDTQYF. Here the CDR3 DNA reads TGTGCCATCAGCGACAGGGAGAGCACAGATACGCAGTATTTT.

The chain recombines TRBV6-2 or TRBV6-3 with TRBJ1-2; the D is unclear. This CDR3 comprises 14 residues. CDR1 is MNHEY and CDR2 is SVGEGT in the germline V gene. The V end was cut by 8 bases, the J end by 5 bases, with 18 bases between. The CDR3 protein is CASQPDAVSYGYTF. The CDR3, as DNA: TGTGCCAGCCAGCCCGACGCGGTTTCTTATGGCTACACCTTC.

The chain couples TRBV10-3 to TRBJ1-6, with a possible D match to TRBD1 (6 bases). Germline values: CDR1 ENHRY, CDR2 SYGVKD. The CDR3 covers 15 residues. V was clipped by 4 bases and J by 3 bases, with 10 bases between them. The CDR3 sequence is CAISGGQVYNSPLHF. The CDR3 coding sequence is TGTGCCATCAGTGGGGGGCAGGTCTATAATTCACCCCTCCACTTT.

This clonotype was seen just once. The CDR3 DNA follows: TGTGCCAGCAGTTTACAGGGGGGGATGAACACTGAAGCTTTCTTT. Translating gives CASSLQGGMNTEAFF. The V gene is TRBV12-3 or TRBV12-4, the J gene TRBJ1-1, with 7 bases lining up with TRBD1. After removal of 2 bases from V and 0 bases from J, the junction contained 3 bases not matched to a gene. The CDR3 is 15 amino acids.

Of note for this clonotype: A read error may be the cause here, since a much bigger clone is one base away. The chain couples TRBV3-1 to TRBJ2-7; D possibly corresponds to TRBD2 (6 bases). The CDR3 runs to 14 residues. In germline, CDR1 is LGHDT, CDR2 YNNKEL (reference sequence). CDR3 bases: TGTGCCTGCAGCCAAGATGTAGGGCTAGCGAAGCAGTACGTC. Translating it yields CACSQDVGLAKQYV.

This chain links TRBV7-3 with TRBJ2-2; perhaps TRBD2 as D (5 bases). Germline assignment: CDR1 SGHTA and CDR2 FQGTGA. Trimming removed 3 bases at V and 3 bases at J, with 11 bases between. The CDR3 has 15 amino acids. The CDR3 loop reads CASSLVGEDTGELFF. Here the CDR3 DNA reads TGTGCCAGCAGCTTGGTGGGAGAGGACACCGGGGAGCTGTTTTTT.

This chain links TRBV7-6 with TRBJ1-6, with D tentatively TRBD1 (6 bases). Germline CDR1 SGHVS, CDR2 FNYEAQ. The CDR3 has 14 residues. V dropped 1 base and J dropped 9 bases, with 10 bases sitting between them. The DNA of the CDR3 is TGTGCCAGCAGCTTAGGACCACAGGGTTCACCCCTCCACTTT. Its protein is CASSLGPQGSPLHF.

The rearrangement uses TRBV10-3 and TRBJ2-1, with 14 positions matching TRBD2. This CDR3 region has 16 residues. Germline V gene lookup returns CDR1 ENHRY and CDR2 SYGVKD. Unmatched junction bases numbered 6, after V lost 3 bases and J lost 8 bases. CDR3 sequence reads: CAISDSGTSGRYEQFF. The CDR3 nucleotides read TGTGCCATCAGTGACTCCGGGACTAGCGGGAGATATGAGCAGTTCTTC.

The V gene is TRBV9, the J gene TRBJ2-5; no reliable D call. Germline lookup yields CDR1 SGDLS and CDR2 YYNGEE. The CDR3 is 14 residues long. V was clipped by 1 base and J by 4 bases, with 11 bases between them. DNA for the CDR3: TGTGCCAGCAGCGTAAACCTAGAGTCAGAGACCCAGTACTTC. Its protein is CASSVNLESETQYF.

This chain joins TRBV5-1 and TRBJ2-2; no firm D call. The CDR3 loop spans 13 amino acids. The germline gives CDR1 SGHRS, CDR2 YFSETQ. V was cut by 1 base and J by 5 bases, with 6 bases left in between. The CDR3 nucleotides are TGCGCCAGCAGCTTGAAGGAAACCGGGGAGCTGTTTTTT. It yields the protein CASSLKETGELFF.

This chain links TRBV20-1 with TRBJ2-1, with 13 bases fitting TRBD2. The V gene end was trimmed by 6 bases and the J gene end by 8 bases; junction bases not matched to a gene: 4. Germline CDR1 and CDR2: DFQATT and SNEGSKA (reference sequence). This CDR3 has 13 amino acids. CDR3 in amino acids: CSALAGGSHEQFF. CDR3 coding DNA: TGCAGTGCACTAGCGGGAGGGTCCCATGAGCAGTTCTTC.

The chain carries TRBV20-1 and TRBJ2-2; D perhaps matches TRBD2 (6 bases). V lost 3 bases, J lost 3 bases, and 14 bases lay in between. Germline-derived CDR1 and CDR2 are DFQATT and SNEGSKA (reference sequence). CDR3 length: 15 residues. CDR3 in DNA: TGCAGTGCTAGGGGTAGCGGAGCTTACACCGGGGAGCTGTTTTTT. This encodes CSARGSGAYTGELFF.

The genes are TRBV7-8 and TRBJ2-7, with unresolved D. Germline V gene lookup returns CDR1 SGHVS and CDR2 FQNEAQ. Trimming took off 5 bases at V and 4 bases at J, with 12 bases between the two ends. The CDR3 is 13 amino acids. Written as DNA, the CDR3 is TGTGCCAGCAGCCCTACTGTGAGGTACGAGCAGTACTTC. This encodes CASSPTVRYEQYF.

The chain recombines TRBV24-1 with TRBJ2-5; no reliable D call. Trimming removed 5 bases from V and 5 bases from J, with 5 bases in between. This CDR3 region has 11 residues. Germline CDR1 is KGHDR and CDR2 is SFDVKD. DNA of the CDR3: TGTGCCACCAGTGTTGGGGAGACCCAGTACTTC. It encodes CATSVGETQYF.